The entry that follows covers one T cell receptor beta chain sequence. As yet, its antigen is unknown. V lost 3 bases and J lost 3; bases outside the gene matches: 7. The germline gives CDR1 MGHRA, CDR2 YSYEKL. The CDR3 has 17 amino acids. It was the roughly 110-subject validation cohort, separate from the approximately 620-subject first cohort, to which the donors belonged. These data are taken from a study of cytomegalovirus exposure and HLA in healthy donors. Whole-study context: The 110 or so validation repertoires used the same platform as the approximately 670 first-cohort repertoires, a later analysis reported.

Findings and caveats of the study: Most sequenced TCRs were rare (though some public TCRs occurred in many donors). Listed as cytomegalovirus-associated were over 150 TCR beta chains.

The table came from immunoSEQ multiplex PCR; TCRdb's copy has only in-frame clones and leaves some out. This table has about 260,000 clones, 90% appearing once. This chain links TRBV4-1 with TRBJ2-1; 11 positions match TRBD2. The sample consisted of PBMCs. This sequence originates from a woman in her 30s in good health and CMV-seronegative. The CDR3 coding sequence is TGCGCCAGCAGCCAGGGGGTAGCGGGAGGGTACTACAATGAGCAGTTCTTC. This codes for CASSQGVAGGYYNEQFF.